The 10 T cell receptor beta chains presented below share a single source sample, sequenced in a study of a mutant IDH1 vaccine in newly diagnosed glioma. Sequencing was performed with immunoSEQ multiplex PCR; in TCRdb, only in-frame clones are kept and a portion is missing. The sample shows about 27,000 clones, roughly 85% of them seen only once. These receptors' targets are unknown. Described time point: week 35, safety follow-up. Topical imiquimod accompanied each vaccine dose, which consisted of 300 ug of mutant IDH1 20-mer peptide. The specimen was PBMCs, collected from a glioma patient whose treatment included an IDH1 peptide vaccine. These TCRs come from a man aged 30 to 39 with glioma.

This clone was detected only once. This rearrangement joins TRBV4-1 to TRBJ1-5; D possibly corresponds to TRBD1 (6 bases). The CDR3 has 15 residues. Germline values: CDR1 MGHRA, CDR2 YSYEKL. With 4 bases removed from V and 2 bases from J, the gap between germline ends came to 12 bases. Written as DNA, the CDR3 is TGCGCCAGCAGCCCTAATGAGGGGGGCAATCAGCCCCAGCATTTT. This gives the protein CASSPNEGGNQPQHF.

This chain joins TRBV6-1 and TRBJ2-7, with 8 positions matching TRBD1. Germline trimming cut 5 bases from V and 2 bases from J; bases unmatched to any gene: 8. Germline assignment: CDR1 MNHNS and CDR2 SASEGT. This CDR3 spans 15 amino acids. The CDR3 region is CASSKLRDRPYEQYF. The CDR3 DNA reads as TGTGCCAGCAGTAAGTTGCGGGACAGGCCCTACGAGCAGTACTTC.

This clone turned up a few times. The chain has TRBV7-3 and TRBJ1-1; TRBD1 agrees at 8 bases. Germline CDR1 SGHTA, CDR2 FQGTGA. V lost 4 bases and J lost 3; bases outside the gene matches: 4. The CDR3 covers 14 residues. Here the CDR3 reads CASSSRGRDTEAFF. The DNA of the CDR3 is TGTGCCAGCAGCTCCAGGGGGCGCGACACTGAAGCTTTCTTT. Together with reference TRBV7-3 and TRBJ1-1, the CDR3 gives the full variable domain: GAGVSQTPSNKVTEKGKYVELRCDPISGHTALYWYRQSLGQGPEFLIYFQGTGAADDSGLPNDRFFAVRPEGSVSTLKIQRTERGDSAVYLCASSSRGRDTEAFFGQGTRLTVV.

This sequence joins TRBV27 and TRBJ1-1; 10 positions agree with TRBD1. Germline V gives CDR1 MNHEY, CDR2 SMNVEV (reference sequence). With V trimmed by 6 bases and J by 5 bases, 12 bases remained unmatched. The CDR3 runs 16 residues. The CDR3 sequence: CASRFQGTGARTEAFF. The CDR3 DNA is TGTGCCAGCAGATTTCAAGGGACAGGGGCGCGGACTGAAGCTTTCTTT.

The chain links TRBV11-2 to TRBJ2-7; D is unresolved. V was cut by 4 bases and J by 6 bases, with 13 bases left in between. CDR3 length equals 13 residues. Germline loops: CDR1 SGHAT, CDR2 FQNNGV. This CDR3 is CASSSALLSEQYF. CDR3 nucleotide sequence: TGTGCCAGCAGCTCCGCGCTTCTCTCCGAGCAGTACTTC.

The genes are TRBV5-1 and TRBJ2-1; D perhaps matches TRBD2 (5 bases). V gave up 2 bases and J gave up 0 bases, with 15 bases separating them. The length of the CDR3 is 17 residues. The germline gives CDR1 SGHRS, CDR2 YFSETQ. For the CDR3, the DNA is TGCGCCAGCAGCTTAGGCCCAGCGGTAAGCTCCTACAATGAGCAGTTCTTC. Translation: CASSLGPAVSSYNEQFF. Drawing the rest from reference TRBV5-1 and TRBJ2-1, the complete variable domain is KAGVTQTPRYLIKTRGQQVTLSCSPISGHRSVSWYQQTPGQGLQFLFEYFSETQRNKGNFPGRFSGRQFSNSRSEMNVSTLELGDSALYLCASSLGPAVSSYNEQFFGPGTRLTVL.

The count of this clone is one. The V and J genes are TRBV28 and TRBJ1-4; 9 bases fit TRBD1. This CDR3 region has 16 residues. CDR1 and CDR2 (germline): MDHEN, SYDVKM. With 5 bases clipped from V and 13 bases from J, the junction kept 17 bases outside the gene matches. The CDR3 region has the DNA TGTGCCAGCAGTGGTCGTCCAGGGACAGGGTCTCAAAGACTGTTTTTT. This sequence encodes CASSGRPGTGSQRLFF.

The V gene is TRBV6-1, the J gene TRBJ1-5; 8 bases align to TRBD1. Germline V gene lookup returns CDR1 MNHNS and CDR2 SASEGT. The V and J ends lost 5 bases and 7 bases, in that order; junction bases with no gene match: 4. CDR3 length equals 13 residues. The CDR3 coding sequence is TGTGCCAGCAGTCCCACAGGGGGACAGCCCCAGCATTTT. Translation gives CASSPTGGQPQHF.

This chain uses TRBV28 with TRBJ2-7; TRBD2 matches at 8 bases. The trim removed 6 bases at V and 3 bases at J, leaving 4 bases unmatched. The CDR3 spans 13 residues. From germline, CDR1 is MDHEN and CDR2 SYDVKM. CDR3 sequence: CASSGGVIYEQYF. DNA of the CDR3: TGTGCCAGCAGCGGGGGGGTAATCTACGAGCAGTACTTC.

The rearrangement uses TRBV9 and TRBJ2-3; 8 bases agree with TRBD1. Germline-derived CDR1 and CDR2 are SGDLS and YYNGEE. The V and J ends lost 0 bases and 8 bases, in that order; junction bases with no gene match: 11. This CDR3 is built from 16 residues. The CDR3 is CASSVALQGGSGTQYF. CDR3 in DNA: TGTGCCAGCAGCGTAGCTTTACAGGGGGGAAGTGGTACGCAGTATTTT. Full variable domain (rest looked up from reference TRBV9 and TRBJ2-3): DSGVTQTPKHLITATGQRVTLRCSPRSGDLSVYWYQQSLDQGLQFLIQYYNGEERAKGNILERFSAQQFPDLHSELNLSSLELGDSALYFCASSVALQGGSGTQYFGPGTRLTVL.